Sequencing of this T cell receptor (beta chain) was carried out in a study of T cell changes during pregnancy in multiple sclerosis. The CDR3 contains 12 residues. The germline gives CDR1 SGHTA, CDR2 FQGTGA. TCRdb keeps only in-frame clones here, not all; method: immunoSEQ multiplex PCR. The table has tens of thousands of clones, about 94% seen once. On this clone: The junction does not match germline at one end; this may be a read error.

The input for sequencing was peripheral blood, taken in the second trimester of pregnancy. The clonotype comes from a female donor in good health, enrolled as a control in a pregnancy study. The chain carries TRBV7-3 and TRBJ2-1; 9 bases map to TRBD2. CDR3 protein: CASSLGGGAPLF. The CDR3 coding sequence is TGTGCCAGCAGCTTGGGCGGGGGGGCCCCGCTCTTC.